This T cell receptor beta chain was sequenced for a study of shared clonotypes between healthy human individuals. CDR1 and CDR2 (germline): SGDLS, YYNGEE. The J segment lost 3 bases and the V segment lost 3 bases, leaving 6 bases of the junction unmatched. CDR3 length equals 15 residues. The repertoire was sequenced with immunoSEQ multiplex PCR; TCRdb's copy has only in-frame clones and lacks some. The profile shows roughly 2.2 million clones, roughly 93% of them singletons. This receptor was identified in a young man in good health. Some clones in this sample may be carry-over from other donors' samples. The V call is TRBV9, the J call TRBJ2-1; 7 positions agree with TRBD1. The sample comprised naive CD4+ T cells from PBMCs. Subset: CD45RA+ positively selected. CDR3 bases: TGTGCCAGCAGCGACGACAGGGAGTTCTACAATGAGCAGTTCTTC. Protein: CASSDDREFYNEQFF.